What follows are 16 T cell receptor beta chains derived from one specimen sequenced in a study of T cell changes during pregnancy in multiple sclerosis. TCRdb keeps only in-frame clones here, not all; method: immunoSEQ multiplex PCR. This table has about 67,000 clones, approximately 89% appearing once. This specimen consisted of peripheral blood, obtained in the second trimester of pregnancy. These receptors were obtained from a female donor with multiple sclerosis, enrolled in a pregnancy study.

The rearrangement uses TRBV4-2 and TRBJ2-1, with D unclear. This CDR3 has 16 amino acids. The ends were cut back, 0 bases at V and 2 bases at J, with 11 bases in the middle. Germline CDR1 and CDR2: LGHNA and YNFKEQ. CDR3 sequence: CASSQERKPPYNEQFF. DNA for the CDR3: TGTGCCAGCAGCCAAGAGCGGAAGCCCCCCTACAATGAGCAGTTCTTC.

The chain joins TRBV19 to TRBJ1-5; D is undetermined. V was cut by 8 bases and J by 0 bases, with 14 bases left in between. There are 15 residues in the CDR3. Germline values: CDR1 LNHDA, CDR2 SQIVND (reference sequence). The CDR3 sequence is CASGVGRNSNQPQHF. CDR3 DNA sequence: TGTGCCAGTGGGGTCGGGAGGAATAGCAATCAGCCCCAGCATTTT.

In DNA form, the CDR3 reads TGTGCCAGCAGCTTGCGGGGGGCCGACGAGCAGTACTTC. Translated: CASSLRGADEQYF. V gene TRBV5-6 combines with J gene TRBJ2-7; possibly TRBD2 for D (7 bases). V gave up 1 base and J gave up 5 bases, with 10 bases separating them. This CDR3 has 13 amino acids. CDR1 and CDR2 (germline): SGHDT, YYEEEE.

The chain couples TRBV27 to TRBJ2-7, with 11 bases lining up with TRBD2. V lost 6 bases to trimming and J lost 4 bases; unmatched junction nucleotides: 8. CDR3 size: 15 residues. In germline, CDR1 is MNHEY, CDR2 SMNVEV (reference sequence). CDR3 in amino acids: CASSSPSGRPYEQYF. The CDR3 bases are TGTGCCAGCAGCTCACCTAGCGGGAGGCCGTACGAGCAGTACTTC.

The chain links TRBV4-2 to TRBJ2-7; D not certain. The CDR3 is made up of 16 amino acids. Germline CDR1 LGHNA, CDR2 YNFKEQ. Trimming took off 2 bases at V and 2 bases at J, with 16 bases between the two ends. CDR3 sequence: CASSQPAASQTYEQYF. CDR3 DNA sequence: TGTGCCAGCAGCCAACCCGCCGCGTCGCAAACCTACGAGCAGTACTTC.

V is TRBV19 and J is TRBJ2-3; D remains ambiguous. The CDR3 consists of 14 residues. Germline loops: CDR1 LNHDA, CDR2 SQIVND (reference sequence). The germline V and J ends were trimmed by 3 bases and 0 bases, with 7 bases remaining between them. CDR3 region: CASSIQASTDTQYF. DNA for the CDR3: TGTGCCAGTAGTATTCAGGCTAGCACAGATACGCAGTATTTT.

This chain uses TRBV11-1 with TRBJ2-2; 7 bases align to TRBD2. The CDR3 runs to 14 residues. The V gene end was trimmed by 5 bases and the J gene end by 6 bases; junction bases not matched to a gene: 6. Germline V lookup: CDR1 SGHAT, CDR2 FQDESV (reference sequence). In DNA, the CDR3 is TGTGCCAGCAGCCGACTAGCCCGACCCGGGGAGCTGTTTTTT. As protein: CASSRLARPGELFF.

The chain employs TRBV6-5 and TRBJ2-5; D unresolved. V was pared by 5 bases and J by 5 bases, with 18 bases between. CDR1 is MNHEY and CDR2 is SVGAGI in the germline V gene. The CDR3 is 15 amino acids. CDR3 protein: CASSLALGLWETQYF. The CDR3 bases are TGTGCCAGCAGTCTCGCGCTAGGTTTGTGGGAGACCCAGTACTTC.

The CDR3 DNA reads as TGTGCCAGCAGTTACGACAGGGATATCGCTGAAGCTTTCTTT. It specifies CASSYDRDIAEAFF. The chain joins TRBV6-5 to TRBJ1-1; 7 bases match TRBD1. Germline V gives CDR1 MNHEY, CDR2 SVGAGI. V dropped 2 bases and J dropped 6; count of bases not matched to a gene: 6. CDR3 length equals 14 residues.

The V gene is TRBV10-3, the J gene TRBJ2-7, with 11 bases fitting TRBD2. This CDR3 is built from 16 residues. The V and J ends lost 2 bases and 4 bases, in that order; junction bases with no gene match: 7. Looked up from germline, CDR1 is ENHRY and CDR2 is SYGVKD. CDR3: CAISEGSSSGRYEQYF. DNA for the CDR3: TGTGCCATCAGTGAGGGGAGCTCTAGCGGGAGGTACGAGCAGTACTTC.

The V call is TRBV4-3, the J call TRBJ1-1; the D gene is possibly TRBD1 (5 bases). CDR3 length: 17 amino acids. Germline assignment: CDR1 LGHNA and CDR2 YSLEER. Trimming took off 1 base at V and 5 bases at J, with 20 bases between the two ends. The CDR3 DNA follows: TGCGCCAGCAGCCAAGGAACTAGCGGTAAGGGGAATACTGAAGCTTTCTTT. Protein: CASSQGTSGKGNTEAFF.

The table lists this clone with a count of one. The chain uses TRBV19 and TRBJ2-7; TRBD1 might be the D (6 bases). The length of the CDR3 is 15 residues. Per the germline V gene, CDR1 is LNHDA and CDR2 is SQIVND (reference sequence). Trimming left V 3 bases short and J 0 bases short, with 12 bases between. The CDR3 DNA follows: TGTGCCAGTAGTATCCCCAGGGGTAGCTCCTACGAGCAGTACTTC. Translated: CASSIPRGSSYEQYF.

V and J are TRBV27 and TRBJ1-2, with D hard to call. The CDR3 covers 13 residues. CDR1 and CDR2 from the germline V gene are MNHEY and SMNVEV (reference sequence). V lost 0 bases to trimming and J lost 2 bases, with 4 bases between them. The CDR3 sequence is CASSLSLNYGYTF. CDR3 DNA sequence: TGTGCCAGCAGTTTATCCCTAAACTATGGCTACACCTTC.

This clone occurred once. The J gene is TRBJ2-1, the V gene TRBV7-6; TRBD1 aligns across 7 bases. V gave up 1 base and J gave up 4 bases; unmatched junction bases: 7. Per germline, CDR1 SGHVS and CDR2 FNYEAQ. The CDR3 is 16 residues long. The CDR3 sequence: CASSLEAGGWYNEQFF. The CDR3 DNA reads TGTGCCAGCAGCTTAGAGGCAGGGGGTTGGTACAATGAGCAGTTCTTC. Looking up the rest from reference TRBV7-6 and TRBJ2-1 gives the full variable domain: GAGVSQSPRYKVTKRGQDVALRCDPISGHVSLYWYRQALGQGPEFLTYFNYEAQQDKSGLPNDRFSAERPEGSISTLTIQRTEQRDSAMYRCASSLEAGGWYNEQFFGPGTRLTVL.

The chain is built from TRBV4-1 and TRBJ1-5; D unresolved. Per germline, CDR1 MGHRA and CDR2 YSYEKL. Trimming cost V 5 bases and J 4 bases, with 12 bases left between them. CDR3 length: 14 amino acids. For the CDR3, the DNA is TGCGCCAGCAGCGCGGCGGAGGAGAATCAGCCCCAGCATTTT. It is translated as CASSAAEENQPQHF.

The chain links TRBV19 to TRBJ2-1, with D possibly matching TRBD2 (6 bases). Trimming took off 4 bases at V and 4 bases at J, with 8 bases between the two ends. This CDR3 comprises 13 residues. Per the germline V gene, CDR1 is LNHDA and CDR2 is SQIVND (reference sequence). CDR3 sequence: CASSSGLYNEQFF. CDR3 coding DNA: TGTGCCAGTAGTAGTGGACTATACAATGAGCAGTTCTTC.